This T cell receptor beta chain is drawn from a study of blood T cell repertoires in COVID-19. Produced via immunoSEQ multiplex PCR; TCRdb's table is partial and in-frame only. The sample comprises about 160,000 clones, about 88% of which are singletons, and around 0.5% rests with the top ten. Trimming left V 5 bases short and J 2 bases short, with 13 bases between. The CDR3 is 15 residues long. CDR1 SGHTA and CDR2 FQGNSA come from the germline V gene. The clonotype was recovered from a man aged 60-69 years with COVID-19, enrolled during active disease. This sequence joins TRBV7-2 and TRBJ1-3; D remains ambiguous. The sample comprised peripheral blood. As DNA, the CDR3 is TGTGCCAGCAGCCGGGAGGGAATCGCTGGAAACACCATATATTTT. Translating it yields CASSREGIAGNTIYF.